This T cell receptor beta chain was sequenced in a study of a mutant IDH1 vaccine in newly diagnosed glioma. The wider study: Vaccines were begun 4-6 weeks after radiotherapy alone, or with temozolomide cycles. Visit V12 happened at week 35; visit V13 happened at week 47. Patients arrived already treated with radiotherapy, temozolomide, or both, most having had both.

Here immunoSEQ multiplex PCR was the method, and the copy in TCRdb shows in-frame clones only, minus some. This sample carries tens of thousands of clones, more than 85% of them seen once, and the ten largest clones take more than 1.5%. Note on this clone: The antigen remains undetermined.

Regarding time point: week 35, safety follow-up. Each vaccine dose was 300 ug of mutant IDH1 20-mer peptide, with topical imiquimod. Across weeks 1, 3, 5, 7, 11, 15, 19 and 23, patients received a vaccination each time, eight in all. Germline CDR1 is SEHNR and CDR2 is FQNEAQ (reference sequence). The V end was cut by 4 bases, the J end by 3 bases, with 19 bases between. The CDR3 spans 17 residues. The clonotype originates from a man in his thirties or forties with glioma. The sample in question was PBMCs, obtained from a glioma patient whose treatment included an IDH1 peptide vaccine. The V and J genes are TRBV7-9 and TRBJ1-5; perhaps TRBD1 as D (5 bases). In DNA form, the CDR3 reads TGTGCCAGCAGCTCTAGTGGGCAGGGTCGATACAATCAGCCCCAGCATTTT. This gives the protein CASSSSGQGRYNQPQHF.